The 27 T cell receptor beta chains reported below all come from one sample, sequenced in a study of T cell repertoires in aging, cancer and after chemotherapy. Peripheral blood genomic DNA, not sorted cells or RNA, was the template. A mixed TRB-A/B primer pool amplified rearranged TRB by multiplex touch-down PCR. MiXCR was run by TCRdb on the multiplex PCR reads, yielding one entry per CDR3 protein. Counted here are 7,200 or so distinct CDR3 sequences, approximately 22% occurring once; the ten biggest clones make up around 8.5%. Material for sequencing was blood. The origin of the receptors is a human donor with a blood cancer.

In its sample, this clonotype ranks as medium-sized. V usage is TRBV27 and J usage is TRBJ2-3; the D gene is possibly TRBD1 (6 bases). V lost 3 bases to trimming and J lost 4 bases, with 14 bases between them. Germline assignment: CDR1 MNHEY and CDR2 SMNVEV (reference sequence). The CDR3 length is 15 residues. CDR3 in DNA: TGTGCCAGCAGTTTTTTACCCAGGGGCGCAGATACGCAGTATTTT. Translated, it gives CASSFLPRGADTQYF.

Within the sample, this clonotype is medium-sized. The chain is built from TRBV6-2 or TRBV6-3 and TRBJ2-1; the match to TRBD2 covers 10 bases. From germline, CDR1 is MNHEY and CDR2 SVGEGT. The V segment lost 5 bases and the J segment 7 bases; nucleotides outside the gene matches: 8. CDR3 length equals 15 residues. The CDR3 spells CASSPLAGVSNEQFF. The CDR3 coding sequence is TGTGCCAGCAGTCCGCTAGCGGGAGTAAGTAATGAGCAGTTCTTC.

This clonotype is classed as medium-sized. The chain employs TRBV18 and TRBJ2-3; D unresolved. There are 15 residues in the CDR3. The V end lost 3 bases, the J end lost 1 base, and 11 bases lay between the germline ends. Per the germline V gene, CDR1 is KGHSH and CDR2 is LQKENI. The CDR3 loop reads CASSPPRPGTDTQYF. For the CDR3, the DNA is TGTGCCAGCTCACCGCCCAGGCCCGGCACAGATACGCAGTATTTT.

Regarding this clonotype: A clone one base away is much larger, so this may be a read error. The CDR3 protein is CDSQGAPATGELFF. For the CDR3, the DNA is TGTGACAGCCAGGGGGCGCCCGCCACCGGGGAGCTGTTTTTT. The chain couples TRBV6-5 to TRBJ2-2; 8 bases match TRBD1. The germline V gene encodes CDR1 MNHEY and CDR2 SVGAGI. This CDR3 is 14 amino acids long.

The chain is built from TRBV20-1 and TRBJ1-5; 9 bases are shared with TRBD1. The CDR3 length is 13 residues. Germline-derived CDR1 and CDR2 are DFQATT and SNEGSKA (reference sequence). Losses at the gene ends were 8 bases for V and 4 bases for J; bases not matched to a gene: 6. In DNA form, the CDR3 reads TGCAGTTGTGTGACAGGGGGAAATCAGCCCCAGCATTTT. Amino acid sequence: CSCVTGGNQPQHF.

Relative to its sample, this clonotype is medium-sized (0.01 to 0.1%). V and J are TRBV18 and TRBJ1-5; D unclear. V was shortened by 3 bases and J by 3 bases, with 12 bases between the two germline ends. The CDR3 is 15 amino acids. CDR1 is KGHSH, CDR2 LQKENI, per germline. The CDR3 sequence: CASSPSNGDNQPQHF. Written as DNA, the CDR3 is TGTGCCAGCTCACCGAGTAACGGGGACAATCAGCCCCAGCATTTT.

V is TRBV6-6 and J is TRBJ2-5, with 10 bases lining up with TRBD2. Germline trimming cut 0 bases from V and 3 bases from J; bases unmatched to any gene: 13. This CDR3 is 19 amino acids long. CDR1 and CDR2 from the germline V gene are MNHNY and SVGAGI (reference sequence). The CDR3 bases are TGTGCCAGCAGTTACTCGCGGCTAGCGGGAGTAATTTTTGAAGAGACCCAGTACTTC. It yields the protein CASSYSRLAGVIFEETQYF.

There are a few counts of this clonotype. The CDR3 reads CATSGGGAGGGYEQYF. CDR3 bases: TGTGCCACCAGTGGGGGGGGGGCAGGGGGGGGATACGAGCAGTACTTC. The gene calls are TRBV24-1 and TRBJ2-7; either TRBD1 or TRBD2 may fit D (7 bases each). The germline V gene has CDR1 KGHDR and CDR2 SFDVKD. V lost 5 bases and J 4 bases, leaving 20 bases between the germline ends. CDR3 length: 16 amino acids.

There are a few counts of this clonotype. This chain joins TRBV27 and TRBJ1-1; unclear D gene. The CDR3 has 14 amino acids. V shed 4 bases and J shed 1 base, with 10 bases lying between them. Per the germline V gene, CDR1 is MNHEY and CDR2 is SMNVEV (reference sequence). The CDR3 nucleotides are TGTGCCAGCAGTTCCCTTGGGGAGAACACTGAAGCTTTCTTT. This encodes CASSSLGENTEAFF.

This clonotype is medium-sized in the sample. This sequence joins TRBV30 and TRBJ2-7, with TRBD1 matching over 7 bases. V trimming: 2 bases; J trimming: 0 bases; junction bases outside the gene matches: 1. This CDR3 has 13 amino acids. Germline CDR1 is GTSNPN and CDR2 is SVGIG (reference sequence). The CDR3 loop reads CAWSWDSSYEQYF. The CDR3 bases are TGTGCCTGGAGTTGGGACAGCTCCTACGAGCAGTACTTC.

This clonotype is classed as medium-sized (0.01 to 0.1%). The chain combines TRBV18 with TRBJ1-4; D gene ambiguous. This CDR3 is built from 12 residues. The germline CDR1 and CDR2 sequences are KGHSH and LQKENI. V lost 2 bases, J lost 12 bases, and 10 bases lay in between. As DNA, the CDR3 is TGTGCCAGCTCACCAAGCAATAGGCAACTGTTTTTT. Translated: CASSPSNRQLFF. The full variable domain, in which reference TRBV18 and TRBJ1-4 provide the parts outside the CDR3, is NAGVMQNPRHLVRRRGQEARLRCSPMKGHSHVYWYRQLPEEGLKFMVYLQKENIIDESGMPKERFSAEFPKEGPSILRIQQVVRGDSAAYFCASSPSNRQLFFGSGTQLSVL.

By sample share, this clonotype is medium-sized (0.01 to 0.1%). The rearrangement joins TRBV6-6 to TRBJ1-3, with D uncertain. The germline gives CDR1 MNHNY, CDR2 SVGAGI (reference sequence). Deletions cut 5 bases from V and 0 bases from J, with 8 bases between. The CDR3 has 14 residues. CDR3 nucleotides: TGTGCCAGCAGTCAAGGAGGCTCTGGAAACACCATATATTTT. Amino acid sequence: CASSQGGSGNTIYF.

V gene TRBV7-2 combines with J gene TRBJ2-1; possible D gene TRBD2, 6 bases. The germline V and J ends were trimmed by 5 bases and 5 bases, with 19 bases remaining between them. This CDR3 has 16 amino acids. Germline V CDR1 and CDR2: SGHTA, FQGNSA. CDR3 nucleotide sequence: TGTGCCAGCAGCCCCATATCCGGGGGAACAAACAATGAGCAGTTCTTC. Translating gives CASSPISGGTNNEQFF.

This clonotype was detected only a few times. The chain has TRBV6-1 and TRBJ1-2; no reliable D call. The V end lost 0 bases, the J end lost 5 bases, and 19 bases lay between the germline ends. The CDR3 has 17 residues. Germline V gene sequence: CDR1 MNHNS, CDR2 SASEGT. DNA for the CDR3: TGTGCCAGCAGTGAAGCGCTGGGTGTCGGACTCCTATATGGCTACACCTTC. Translating it yields CASSEALGVGLLYGYTF.

This sequence joins TRBV5-6 and TRBJ2-3, with 9 positions matching TRBD1. Germline V gene sequence: CDR1 SGHDT, CDR2 YYEEEE. The CDR3 consists of 15 residues. Unmatched junction bases numbered 6, after V lost 5 bases and J lost 2 bases. The CDR3: CASRTGQGYTDTQYF. In DNA, the CDR3 is TGTGCCAGCAGGACGGGACAGGGATACACAGATACGCAGTATTTT.

V is TRBV11-2 and J is TRBJ1-3, with unresolved D. Germline CDR1 SGHAT, CDR2 FQNNGV. The CDR3 runs 16 residues. V was clipped by 1 base and J by 0 bases, with 10 bases between them. Here the CDR3 reads CASSLAQLSSGNTIYF. Written as DNA, the CDR3 is TGTGCCAGCAGCTTAGCCCAGCTAAGCTCTGGAAACACCATATATTTT.

This clonotype is classed as medium-sized. The V and J genes are TRBV30 and TRBJ2-7; no definite D call. CDR1 GTSNPN and CDR2 SVGIG come from the germline V gene (reference sequence). V was trimmed by 2 bases and J by 0 bases, leaving 14 bases between them. The CDR3 length is 15 residues. CDR3 protein: CAWSPLGRGSYEQYF. The CDR3 DNA reads TGTGCCTGGAGTCCCCTCGGGCGAGGCTCCTACGAGCAGTACTTC.

In this sample, this clonotype is medium-sized. This chain connects TRBV6-4 to TRBJ2-3; maybe TRBD2 (6 bases). This CDR3 comprises 15 residues. Germline V gene lookup returns CDR1 MRHNA and CDR2 SNTAGT. The V end lost 2 bases, the J end lost 0 bases, and 9 bases lay between the germline ends. DNA for the CDR3: TGTGCCAGCAGTGACACGGGAGTTAGCACAGATACGCAGTATTTT. Translation gives CASSDTGVSTDTQYF.

This chain links TRBV28 with TRBJ1-1, with TRBD1 matching over 7 bases. The CDR3 spans 15 residues. Germline lookup yields CDR1 MDHEN and CDR2 SYDVKM. V trimming: 5 bases; J trimming: 12 bases; junction bases outside the gene matches: 18. CDR3: CASSRRSGGPSLPFF. In nucleotides, the CDR3 is TGTGCCAGCAGTCGAAGGTCAGGGGGACCCAGCTTACCTTTCTTT.

Concerning this clonotype: This sequence may be a read error, since a much larger clone differs from it by one base. The chain has TRBV7-6 and TRBJ2-3; 7 positions match TRBD2. Germline loops: CDR1 SGHVS, CDR2 FNYEAQ. The CDR3 length is 15 residues. The CDR3 is CASSLASAGSDMQYF. CDR3 bases: TGTGCCAGCAGCCTCGCGTCAGCGGGATCAGATATGCAGTATTTT.

This clonotype qualifies as medium-sized. The chain carries TRBV19 and TRBJ2-3, with TRBD2 matching over 11 bases. V dropped 5 bases and J dropped 2; count of bases not matched to a gene: 6. From germline, CDR1 is LNHDA and CDR2 SQIVND (reference sequence). This CDR3 spans 16 amino acids. The CDR3 bases are TGTGCCAGTAGTGAACTAGCGGGAGATCTCACAGATACGCAGTATTTT. Its protein product is CASSELAGDLTDTQYF.

CDR3 sequence: CASSHGSSYEQYF. The CDR3 bases are TGTGCCAGCAGCCACGGGAGCTCCTACGAGCAGTACTTC. This sequence joins TRBV5-5 and TRBJ2-7; a possible D gene is TRBD2 (6 bases). Trimming cost V 4 bases and J 0 bases, with 8 bases left between them. The CDR3 is 13 residues long. Germline V gene lookup returns CDR1 SGHKS and CDR2 YYEKEE (reference sequence).

By share, this clonotype ranks as medium-sized. The chain carries TRBV27 and TRBJ2-1; TRBD2 aligns across 16 bases. V dropped 3 bases and J dropped 4; count of bases not matched to a gene: 3. The germline CDR1 and CDR2 sequences are MNHEY and SMNVEV (reference sequence). The length of the CDR3 is 17 residues. The CDR3 spells CASSFGTSGRVYNEQFF. The CDR3 nucleotides read TGTGCCAGCAGTTTTGGGACTAGCGGGAGGGTTTACAATGAGCAGTTCTTC.

Comments on this clonotype: At one end, the junction sequence differs from germline, possibly due to a read error. The chain couples TRBV12-3 or TRBV12-4 to TRBJ1-1; 8 bases match TRBD1. The CDR3 contains 17 residues. The CDR3 DNA is TGTGCCAGCACTTTAATCCGACAGGGGAAGGTGAACACTGAAGCTTTCTTT. Its translation: CASTLIRQGKVNTEAFF.

This clonotype is medium-sized in the sample. This chain links TRBV19 with TRBJ1-3; no firm D call. This CDR3 spans 13 amino acids. The germline V gene has CDR1 LNHDA and CDR2 SQIVND (reference sequence). V gave up 9 bases and J gave up 4 bases, with 13 bases separating them. CDR3 DNA: TGTGCCAGCAGGTCCGACGGAGGAAACACCATATATTTT. It yields the protein CASRSDGGNTIYF.

This clonotype is medium-sized. The rearrangement uses TRBV18 and TRBJ1-6, with D maybe TRBD1 (5 bases). Deletions cut 0 bases from V and 10 bases from J, with 13 bases between. CDR1 and CDR2 from the germline V gene are KGHSH and LQKENI. The CDR3 is 15 amino acids. DNA for the CDR3: TGTGCCAGCTCACCACCGAGGGACCGACAGTCACCCCTCCACTTT. It is translated as CASSPPRDRQSPLHF.

This clonotype is deemed medium-sized. The rearrangement links TRBV19 to TRBJ1-2; D may be TRBD1 (5 bases). This CDR3 region has 16 residues. Germline V CDR1 and CDR2: LNHDA, SQIVND (reference sequence). The V and J ends lost 6 bases and 6 bases respectively, with 23 bases between them. In DNA, the CDR3 is TGTGCCAGTAGCCCTGGTAACAGGCATGGATCACATGGCTACACCTTC. This gives the protein CASSPGNRHGSHGYTF.